Below, 20 T cell receptor beta chains from the same sample are listed, as sequenced in a study of CD8 T cells in ankylosing spondylitis. TCRdb re-called the 5' RACE reads through MiXCR, storing one row per CDR3 protein. The data contain some 140,000 distinct CDR3 sequences, approximately 8.4% of them singletons. The sequenced material came from synovial fluid, either unsorted or a sorted T cell fraction (not recorded which). The receptors come from a male donor with ankylosing spondylitis.

Comment on this clonotype: This may be a read error: a much more frequent sequence differs by one nucleotide. The missing conserved phenylalanine or tryptophan at the end of this CDR3 makes a read error likely. The V call is TRBV6-1, the J call TRBJ2-2; TRBD1 aligns across 8 bases. V was clipped by 8 bases and J by 1 base; unmatched bases: 3. Germline V gene sequence: CDR1 MNHNS, CDR2 SASEGT. This CDR3 is built from 14 residues. The CDR3 DNA reads TGTGCCAGCCGGACAGGGCTGAACACCGGGGAGCTGTTTCTT. Translating gives CASRTGLNTGELFL.

The V call is TRBV4-2, the J call TRBJ1-2; D gene unclear. The germline gives CDR1 LGHNA, CDR2 YNFKEQ. The CDR3 loop spans 15 amino acids. Trimming left V 0 bases short and J 5 bases short, with 13 bases between. CDR3 DNA sequence: TGTGCCAGCAGCCAAGATCGAGTCGACGGTTATGGCTACACCTTC. Its protein product is CASSQDRVDGYGYTF.

This clonotype was observed a handful of times. The rearrangement uses TRBV28 and TRBJ1-1, with D possibly TRBD1 on 6 matching bases. Trimming removed 7 bases from V and 0 bases from J, with 12 bases in between. Germline V CDR1 and CDR2: MDHEN, SYDVKM. This CDR3 is 14 amino acids long. The CDR3 spells CASKPQGMNTEAFF. For the CDR3, the DNA is TGTGCCAGCAAACCCCAGGGGATGAACACTGAAGCTTTCTTT.

This clonotype came up many times. The gene calls are TRBV4-1 and TRBJ2-1, with D unresolved. V lost 4 bases and J lost 0, with 13 bases in between. Germline CDR1 reads MGHRA; CDR2 reads YSYEKL. The CDR3 is made up of 16 amino acids. Here the CDR3 DNA reads TGCGCCAGCAGCCCTTCCGCCCTGAGCTCCTACAATGAGCAGTTCTTC. Its protein is CASSPSALSSYNEQFF.

This chain links TRBV28 with TRBJ1-5; D might be TRBD1 (6 bases). The CDR3 loop spans 15 amino acids. From germline, CDR1 is MDHEN and CDR2 SYDVKM. The V and J ends lost 5 bases and 9 bases respectively, with 20 bases between them. The DNA of the CDR3 is TGTGCCAGCAGTCAAGGTGGAGGGGGTTTTCCGCCCCAGCATTTT. Protein product: CASSQGGGGFPPQHF.

With regard to this clonotype: A much larger clone sits a single nucleotide away, making a read error possible. The CDR3 ends on some other residue instead of the conserved phenylalanine or tryptophan, so this is likely a read error. This chain links TRBV7-2 with TRBJ2-7, with a tentative D call TRBD2 (5 bases). Germline V gene sequence: CDR1 SGHTA, CDR2 FQGNSA. This CDR3 is built from 12 residues. Trimming shortened V by 1 base and J by 9 bases, and 10 bases separated the two germline ends. The CDR3 nucleotides read TGTGCCAGCAGCTTAGACTCGGGGATGCAGTACTAC. Its protein is CASSLDSGMQYY.

The chain carries TRBV28 and TRBJ1-5; D unresolved. The CDR3 has 15 residues. V shed 3 bases and J shed 0 bases, with 9 bases lying between them. Germline V gene sequence: CDR1 MDHEN, CDR2 SYDVKM. CDR3: CASSFEIYSNQPQHF. As DNA, the CDR3 is TGTGCCAGCAGTTTTGAGATCTATAGCAATCAGCCCCAGCATTTT.

This chain links TRBV14 with TRBJ2-1; 7 positions agree with TRBD1. V was pared by 0 bases and J by 4 bases, with 9 bases of the junction left unmatched. CDR3 length equals 17 residues. CDR1 SGHDN and CDR2 FVKESK come from the germline V gene. DNA of the CDR3: TGTGCCAGCAGCCAAGAGACAGGGCAAGAGAAGTACAATGAGCAGTTCTTC. Protein sequence: CASSQETGQEKYNEQFF.

At least ten counts were recorded for this clonotype. The V gene is TRBV12-3 or TRBV12-4, the J gene TRBJ1-6; no firm D call. The CDR3 is 14 amino acids. Trimming cost V 3 bases and J 5 bases, with 8 bases left between them. The DNA of the CDR3 is TGTGCCAGCAGTTTCGGAGGCAATAATTCACCCCTCCACTTT. Translating it yields CASSFGGNNSPLHF.

As for this clonotype: This may stem from a read error, because a much larger clone lies one nucleotide away. This chain joins TRBV28 and TRBJ1-1; no firm D call. Germline CDR1 and CDR2: MDHEN and SYDVKM. CDR3 size: 15 residues. The CDR3, as DNA: TGTGCCAGAAGTTTCGGTGCAATCATGAACACTGAAGCTTTCTTT. As protein: CARSFGAIMNTEAFF.

This clonotype showed up just a few times. This chain links TRBV7-8 with TRBJ2-2; 16 bases line up with TRBD2. Germline assignment: CDR1 SGHVS and CDR2 FQNEAQ. The CDR3 sequence is 19 residues long. The junction had 9 bases not matched to a gene; V was cut back by 4 bases and J by 4 bases. The CDR3, as DNA: TGTGCCAGCAGCTACCTGGGACTAGCGGGGGGGCTAACCACCGGGGAGCTGTTTTTT. It yields the protein CASSYLGLAGGLTTGELFF.

This clonotype was found many times. The V gene is TRBV28, the J gene TRBJ2-7; D not certain. This CDR3 has 13 residues. CDR1 and CDR2 from the germline V gene are MDHEN and SYDVKM. V lost 6 bases and J lost 0, with 9 bases in between. CDR3 nucleotides: TGTGCCAGCAGCCCATTCGTCTCCTACGAGCAGTACTTC. It specifies CASSPFVSYEQYF.

This clonotype was seen ten or more times. This chain connects TRBV20-1 to TRBJ1-1, with D possibly TRBD1 on 5 matching bases. The CDR3 consists of 14 residues. CDR1 DFQATT and CDR2 SNEGSKA come from the germline V gene (reference sequence). Trimming took off 4 bases at V and 1 base at J, with 13 bases between the two ends. The chain's CDR3 is CSATDLRGNTEAFF. CDR3 nucleotide sequence: TGCAGTGCTACGGATCTTAGGGGGAACACTGAAGCTTTCTTT.

V is TRBV19 and J is TRBJ2-6; D is possibly TRBD1 (5 bases). V lost 3 bases and J 0 bases, leaving 15 bases between the germline ends. Germline-derived CDR1 and CDR2 are LNHDA and SQIVND (reference sequence). CDR3 length equals 18 residues. CDR3 sequence (DNA): TGTGCCAGTAGTATGTGGCAGGGAAGGGGCTCTGGGGCCAACGTCCTGACTTTC. This encodes CASSMWQGRGSGANVLTF.

The rearrangement uses TRBV28 and TRBJ2-5, with D possibly being TRBD1 or TRBD2 (5 bases each). There are 17 residues in the CDR3. Germline-derived CDR1 and CDR2 are MDHEN and SYDVKM. With 5 bases removed from V and 0 bases from J, the gap between germline ends came to 19 bases. The CDR3 reads CASSLYPAGTYQETQYF. CDR3 coding DNA: TGTGCCAGCAGTCTTTATCCGGCCGGGACCTACCAAGAGACCCAGTACTTC.

V gene TRBV3-1 combines with J gene TRBJ2-7; 7 bases match TRBD1. Looked up from germline, CDR1 is LGHDT and CDR2 is YNNKEL (reference sequence). V lost 4 bases, J lost 1 base, and 4 bases stayed unmatched. This CDR3 spans 14 amino acids. CDR3 sequence reads: CASSLGQPSYEQYF. Here the CDR3 DNA reads TGTGCCAGCAGCCTGGGACAGCCGTCCTACGAGCAGTACTTC.

This clonotype was observed a handful of times. The chain carries TRBV20-1 and TRBJ2-2; D ambiguous. The CDR3 loop spans 13 amino acids. Germline values: CDR1 DFQATT, CDR2 SNEGSKA (reference sequence). The ends were cut back, 3 bases at V and 9 bases at J, with 14 bases in the middle. CDR3 residues: CSASTAGFRELFF. The CDR3, as DNA: TGCAGTGCTAGCACCGCCGGCTTCCGGGAGCTGTTTTTT.

V is TRBV27 and J is TRBJ1-1; D gene ambiguous. The CDR3 has 13 amino acids. CDR1 is MNHEY, CDR2 SMNVEV, per germline (reference sequence). Trimming stripped 2 bases from V and 1 base from J, with 5 bases between. CDR3 in amino acids: CASSLRPNTEAFF. In DNA form, the CDR3 reads TGTGCCAGCAGTTTACGGCCGAACACTGAAGCTTTCTTT.

This clonotype appeared a few times. The chain links TRBV7-2 to TRBJ2-5; 7 nucleotides agree with TRBD2. The germline CDR1 and CDR2 sequences are SGHTA and FQGNSA. The length of the CDR3 is 15 residues. V shed 1 base and J 5 bases; nucleotides not matched to a gene: 7. CDR3 sequence reads: CASSLGGLRRETQYF. CDR3 bases: TGTGCCAGCAGCTTAGGGGGACTAAGGAGGGAGACCCAGTACTTC.

The chain joins TRBV7-2 to TRBJ2-5; TRBD2 matches at 7 bases. The germline V gene has CDR1 SGHTA and CDR2 FQGNSA. The CDR3 loop spans 16 amino acids. The J segment lost 1 base and the V segment lost 1 base, leaving 6 bases of the junction unmatched. The CDR3 sequence: CASSLVAGDFQETQYF. DNA for the CDR3: TGTGCCAGCAGCTTAGTGGCGGGGGACTTCCAAGAGACCCAGTACTTC.